This T cell receptor beta chain came from a study of early T cells in non-severe SARS-CoV-2 infection. Study-wide context: The study sequenced bulk RNA from unsorted whole blood, with chains unpaired.

This clonotype was observed a few times. The target antigen is unknown. Individual cDNA molecules were tagged with unique molecular identifiers. Each CDR3 protein is one row after TCRdb ran MiXCR on the 5' RACE reads. The repertoire includes 45,000 to 55,000 distinct CDR3 sequences, about 6.3% of them detected once, and about 2.8% sits in the top ten. Trimming took off 7 bases at V and 8 bases at J, with 15 bases between the two ends. CDR1 SNHLY and CDR2 FYNNEI come from the germline V gene. The CDR3 has 13 amino acids. Points from the study as a whole: Anti-spike CD8 responses were favored in VDJdb matching, and private and CD4 specificities were missed.

The V gene is TRBV2, the J gene TRBJ2-1, with D possibly matching TRBD1 (6 bases). The clonotype was recovered from an adult who was a healthcare worker with PCR-confirmed SARS-CoV-2 infection or an uninfected control (not recorded which). The sequencing here drew on whole blood, taken at baseline. The CDR3 DNA is TGTGCCAGCACTGGGGGCTCAAAGGATGAGCAGTTCTTC. Encoded protein: CASTGGSKDEQFF.